Below are 29 T cell receptor beta chains sequenced from a single sample in a study of metastatic and nonmetastatic thyroid tumors. Thyroid surgery took place with no prior treatment in any patient. TCRdb re-clonotyped the PCR reads through MiXCR. The table shows over 20,000 clones, with 10% to 12% occurring only once. The sequenced sample was blood. These receptors were obtained from a female donor with papillary thyroid cancer or a benign thyroid nodule (not recorded which). Some clones in this sample may be carry-over from other donors' samples.

This clone is medium-sized within its sample. The chain has TRBV7-2 and TRBJ2-3; 9 bases agree with TRBD2. This CDR3 is 15 amino acids long. Germline V gene data show CDR1 as SGHTA and CDR2 as FQGNSA. Trimming cost V 2 bases and J 6 bases; bases outside gene matches: 6. The CDR3 is CASSLSGRRDDTQYF. In nucleotides, the CDR3 is TGTGCCAGCAGCTTAAGCGGGAGGAGGGATGATACGCAGTATTTT.

This clone was counted at least ten times. The chain uses TRBV29-1 and TRBJ2-1, with D uncertain. V dropped 3 bases and J dropped 0 bases, with 12 bases sitting between them. In germline, CDR1 is SQVTM, CDR2 ANQGSEA. This CDR3 is 15 amino acids long. CDR3 in DNA: TGCAGCGTTGAGGACCGCTGGAGCTCCTACAATGAGCAGTTCTTC. It specifies CSVEDRWSSYNEQFF.

Details on this clone: A much bigger clone sits one base away, suggesting this may be a read error. This chain joins TRBV9 and TRBJ2-7, with 9 bases fitting TRBD1. After removal of 3 bases from V and 5 bases from J, the junction contained 6 bases not matched to a gene. The CDR3 runs 14 residues. In germline, CDR1 is SGDLS, CDR2 YYNGEE. In nucleotides, the CDR3 is TGTGCCAGCAGCGCATCCTGGACAGGGGACGAGCAGTACTTC. Its protein is CASSASWTGDEQYF.

This clone was seen ten or more times. At the DNA level, this CDR3 is encoded by other sequences in the same sample as well. The rearrangement links TRBV6-2 or TRBV6-3 to TRBJ2-1; TRBD1 is a possible D gene (5 bases). This CDR3 has 13 residues. V lost 4 bases, J lost 4 bases, and 8 bases lay in between. Germline assignment: CDR1 MNHEY and CDR2 SVGEGT. The CDR3, as DNA: TGTGCCAGCAGTTCAGGGCCTTACAATGAGCAGTTCTTC. Amino acid sequence: CASSSGPYNEQFF.

This clone turned up a few times. The chain couples TRBV6-1 to TRBJ2-5; 8 nucleotides line up with TRBD1. Germline loops: CDR1 MNHNS, CDR2 SASEGT. The J segment lost 7 bases and the V segment lost 1 base, leaving 8 bases of the junction unmatched. This CDR3 is 15 amino acids long. CDR3 amino acids: CASSEGAGGLVTQYF. Written as DNA, the CDR3 is TGTGCCAGCAGTGAAGGGGCAGGGGGCCTGGTGACCCAGTACTTC.

This clone was counted only a few times. Germline and junction disagree at one end, which may indicate a read error. The chain links TRBV12-3 or TRBV12-4 to TRBJ2-5, with TRBD1 as a possible D gene (6 bases). This CDR3 has 14 residues. CDR3: CASSLGQTEETQCF. The CDR3 nucleotides are TGTGCCAGCAGCCTCGGACAGACTGAAGAGACCCAGTGCTTC.

This clone was counted ten times or more. The CDR3 sequence is CASSLWDRSSYNSPLHF. The CDR3 nucleotides read TGTGCCAGCAGTTTATGGGACAGGAGCTCCTATAATTCACCCCTCCACTTT. J is TRBJ1-6 and V is TRBV28; 7 positions agree with TRBD1. The junction had 2 bases not matched to a gene; V was cut back by 0 bases and J by 0 bases. The CDR3 is made up of 17 amino acids. The V gene's germline CDR1 is MDHEN and CDR2 SYDVKM.

This clone was picked up many times. This CDR3 reads CSARESAGRTDNEQFF. DNA for the CDR3: TGCAGTGCTAGAGAGAGCGCCGGTCGGACAGACAATGAGCAGTTCTTC. The genes are TRBV20-1 and TRBJ2-1; TRBD1 might be the D (6 bases). The CDR3 has 16 amino acids. CDR1 is DFQATT and CDR2 is SNEGSKA in the germline V gene (reference sequence). V lost 0 bases, J lost 5 bases, and 17 bases lay in between.

This clone was picked up many times. This rearrangement joins TRBV27 to TRBJ1-6; D possibly corresponds to TRBD1 (6 bases). The CDR3 covers 17 residues. CDR1 is MNHEY and CDR2 is SMNVEV in the germline V gene (reference sequence). Trimming removed 3 bases from V and 4 bases from J, with 16 bases in between. The CDR3 coding sequence is TGTGCCAGCAGTTTCACGGGGGGCCGATGGTATAATTCACCCCTCCACTTT. As protein: CASSFTGGRWYNSPLHF.

This clone ranks as medium-sized. The chain employs TRBV6-2 or TRBV6-3 and TRBJ2-6; D possibly corresponds to TRBD1 (6 bases). The germline gives CDR1 MNHEY, CDR2 SVGEGT. V was trimmed by 6 bases and J by 2 bases, leaving 11 bases between them. This CDR3 contains 15 residues. The CDR3 loop reads CASSISGAGANVLTF. CDR3 nucleotides: TGTGCCAGCAGCATTTCAGGGGCTGGGGCCAACGTCCTGACTTTC.

About this clone: This could be a read error, since a much larger clone is one nucleotide away. The V call is TRBV7-3, the J call TRBJ2-5; 8 bases fit TRBD2. CDR1 and CDR2 from the germline V gene are SGHTA and FQGTGA. This CDR3 contains 15 residues. V gave up 7 bases and J gave up 4 bases; unmatched junction bases: 11. The CDR3 loop reads CASNFTGLAGETQYF. The CDR3 DNA reads as TGTGCCAGCAACTTTACGGGTCTAGCGGGAGAGACCCAGTACTTC.

By share, this clone ranks as medium-sized. The chain has TRBV6-2 or TRBV6-3 and TRBJ2-7; no clear D gene. V was clipped by 5 bases and J by 2 bases, with 4 bases between them. The CDR3 spans 11 residues. Germline values: CDR1 MNHEY, CDR2 SVGEGT. CDR3 region: CASSDAYEQYF. The CDR3 DNA reads as TGTGCCAGCAGTGACGCCTACGAGCAGTACTTC.

This clone was counted many times. This chain uses TRBV5-6 with TRBJ2-5; perhaps TRBD2 as D (6 bases). The CDR3 is 15 residues long. Trimming took off 1 base at V and 4 bases at J, with 14 bases between the two ends. CDR1 SGHDT and CDR2 YYEEEE come from the germline V gene. The CDR3 reads CASSLRLLGGETQYF. DNA of the CDR3: TGTGCCAGCAGCTTGAGACTTCTCGGGGGAGAGACCCAGTACTTC.

This chain joins TRBV28 and TRBJ2-1, with a weak D call TRBD2 (6 bases). Germline CDR1 and CDR2: MDHEN and SYDVKM. V was trimmed by 6 bases and J by 6 bases, leaving 18 bases between them. The CDR3 loop spans 15 amino acids. The CDR3 sequence is CASSPRGRIVNEQFF. The CDR3, as DNA: TGTGCCAGCAGCCCTAGAGGGAGGATTGTCAATGAGCAGTTCTTC.

By share, this clone counts as medium-sized. The CDR3 loop reads CASSPSLTGDGYTF. Here the CDR3 DNA reads TGTGCCAGCAGTCCATCGCTCACAGGCGACGGCTACACCTTC. The chain carries TRBV6-1 and TRBJ1-2; TRBD1 might be the D (5 bases). Trimming cost V 5 bases and J 8 bases, with 18 bases left between them. Germline lookup yields CDR1 MNHNS and CDR2 SASEGT. The CDR3 covers 14 residues.

This clone was seen ten or more times. The V call is TRBV7-9, the J call TRBJ2-2; 7 bases fit TRBD1. Germline values: CDR1 SEHNR, CDR2 FQNEAQ (reference sequence). The trim removed 3 bases at V and 6 bases at J, leaving 1 base unmatched. The CDR3 consists of 13 residues. CDR3 DNA sequence: TGTGCCAGCAGCTTGGGACAGCCCGGGGAGCTGTTTTTT. This encodes CASSLGQPGELFF. Full variable domain (remainder filled in from reference TRBV7-9 and TRBJ2-2): DTGVSQNPRHKITKRGQNVTFRCDPISEHNRLYWYRQTLGQGPEFLTYFQNEAQLEKSRLLSDRFSAERPKGSFSTLEIQRTEQGDSAMYLCASSLGQPGELFFGEGSRLTVL.

In this sample, this clone turned up a few times. The gene calls are TRBV6-6 and TRBJ1-1; 9 bases are shared with TRBD1. CDR1 and CDR2 from the germline V gene are MNHNY and SVGAGI (reference sequence). J gave up 4 bases and V 2 bases, and 2 bases lay outside the gene matches. The CDR3 sequence is 14 residues long. The CDR3 loop is CASSYRTGATEAFF. In nucleotides, the CDR3 is TGTGCCAGCAGTTACAGGACAGGGGCCACTGAAGCTTTCTTT.

This clone was seen at least ten times. This chain uses TRBV28 with TRBJ2-6; 16 bases are a match to TRBD2. The CDR3 consists of 20 residues. Germline assignment: CDR1 MDHEN and CDR2 SYDVKM. Trimming cost V 5 bases and J 0 bases; bases outside gene matches: 7. The DNA of the CDR3 is TGTGCCAGCAGTCCTACCGGGACTAGCGGGAGGGCCTCTGGGGCCAACGTCCTGACTTTC. Protein product: CASSPTGTSGRASGANVLTF.

V and J are TRBV5-1 and TRBJ2-5, with TRBD1 as a possible D gene (5 bases). The CDR3 runs 17 residues. Germline values: CDR1 SGHRS, CDR2 YFSETQ. V was clipped by 0 bases and J by 2 bases, with 17 bases between them. Here the CDR3 reads CASSLAAAGKEQETQYF. Here the CDR3 DNA reads TGCGCCAGCAGCTTGGCGGCGGCAGGGAAAGAACAAGAGACCCAGTACTTC.

This clone qualifies as large. The chain couples TRBV6-2 or TRBV6-3 to TRBJ2-2; maybe TRBD2 (5 bases). The CDR3 extends over 13 amino acids. Looked up from germline, CDR1 is MNHEY and CDR2 is SVGEGT. Trimming removed 3 bases at V and 7 bases at J, with 9 bases between. The CDR3 DNA reads as TGTGCCAGCAGTTATAAGGAGGTCGGGGAGCTGTTTTTT. This sequence encodes CASSYKEVGELFF.

This clone was detected ten times or more. The CDR3 DNA follows: TGTGCCAGCAGCCCCACCGGGACAGGAGGACAAGGGGGGCAGTTCTTC. This encodes CASSPTGTGGQGGQFF. The V and J genes are TRBV7-9 and TRBJ2-1, with 8 bases matching TRBD1. The CDR3 runs to 16 residues. V was pared by 5 bases and J by 12 bases, with 18 bases of the junction left unmatched. In germline, CDR1 is SEHNR, CDR2 FQNEAQ (reference sequence). Filled out from reference TRBV7-9 and TRBJ2-1, the complete variable domain reads DTGVSQNPRHKITKRGQNVTFRCDPISEHNRLYWYRQTLGQGPEFLTYFQNEAQLEKSRLLSDRFSAERPKGSFSTLEIQRTEQGDSAMYLCASSPTGTGGQGGQFFGPGTRLTVL.

This clone was detected ten times or more. The genes are TRBV2 and TRBJ2-7; 9 nucleotides align to TRBD1. Germline lookup yields CDR1 SNHLY and CDR2 FYNNEI. CDR3 size: 13 residues. Trimming at V came to 10 bases and at J to 5 bases, leaving 9 bases not matched to a gene. CDR3 in amino acids: CATLQGAVDEQYF. CDR3 in DNA: TGTGCCACCTTACAGGGGGCAGTGGACGAGCAGTACTTC.

This clone was detected only a few times. The chain has TRBV6-2 or TRBV6-3 and TRBJ2-7; tentatively, D is TRBD1 (5 bases). Germline loops: CDR1 MNHEY, CDR2 SVGEGT. V dropped 6 bases and J dropped 5 bases, with 14 bases sitting between them. The CDR3 spans 13 residues. This CDR3 is CASSYARGHEQYF. The CDR3 bases are TGTGCCAGCAGCTACGCTAGGGGCCACGAGCAGTACTTC.

This clone was detected many times. This chain connects TRBV20-1 to TRBJ2-2; D unclear. This CDR3 contains 15 residues. Germline lookup yields CDR1 DFQATT and CDR2 SNEGSKA (reference sequence). The V end lost 6 bases, the J end lost 6 bases, and 20 bases lay between the germline ends. This CDR3 reads CSAAPGDRPAGELFF. The CDR3 nucleotides are TGCAGTGCCGCGCCGGGTGACCGACCTGCCGGGGAGCTGTTTTTT.

This clone was detected only a few times. V is TRBV5-6 and J is TRBJ2-4; D possibly uses TRBD1 or TRBD2 (5 bases each). The CDR3 contains 16 residues. V was clipped by 7 bases and J by 1 base, with 18 bases between them. CDR1 and CDR2 from the germline V gene are SGHDT and YYEEEE. The CDR3 region has the DNA TGTGCCAGCGGGGGTTGGGGCAGAGGGGCCAAAAACATTCAGTACTTC. Its protein product is CASGGWGRGAKNIQYF.

This clone was seen ten or more times. This chain connects TRBV10-3 to TRBJ2-7; 7 bases line up with TRBD1. V dropped 9 bases and J dropped 4; count of bases not matched to a gene: 9. In germline, CDR1 is ENHRY, CDR2 SYGVKD. CDR3 length: 13 amino acids. CDR3 amino acids: CAIAPGQHYEQYF. Here the CDR3 DNA reads TGTGCCATAGCACCGGGACAGCATTACGAGCAGTACTTC.

The J gene is TRBJ2-7, the V gene TRBV6-1; 13 bases are shared with TRBD2. The CDR3 consists of 16 residues. Per the germline V gene, CDR1 is MNHNS and CDR2 is SASEGT. With V trimmed by 7 bases and J by 4 bases, 10 bases remained unmatched. Here the CDR3 DNA reads TGTGCCAGCAACCAAAGGACTAGCGGGAGTACTTACGAGCAGTACTTC. Translated, it gives CASNQRTSGSTYEQYF.

About this clone: One end of the junction does not line up with germline, which may come from a read error. The gene calls are TRBV6-1 and TRBJ2-6; possibly TRBD1 for D (6 bases). This CDR3 has 15 amino acids. Per the germline V gene, CDR1 is MNHNS and CDR2 is SASEGT. The CDR3 region is CASSVETAGADVLTF. The CDR3 bases are TGTGCCAGCAGTGTCGAGACTGCAGGGGCCGACGTCCTGACTTTC.

This clone was counted at least ten times. This rearrangement joins TRBV19 to TRBJ2-7; D tentatively reads TRBD1 or TRBD2 (5 bases each). The V and J ends lost 10 bases and 2 bases respectively, with 21 bases between them. This CDR3 has 15 residues. Per germline, CDR1 LNHDA and CDR2 SQIVND (reference sequence). The CDR3 spells CATRYSSGATYEQYF. The CDR3 region has the DNA TGTGCCACAAGATATTCCTCCGGGGCCACCTACGAGCAGTACTTC.